The present entry profiles one T cell receptor (beta chain) with its context. The sample comes from a study of blood T cell repertoires in COVID-19. Study overall: From T cells, B-cell-depleted T cells, or PBMCs came the material, which was cDNA or gDNA.

Trimming left V 4 bases short and J 6 bases short, with 12 bases between. Germline V gives CDR1 SEHNR, CDR2 FQNEAQ (reference sequence). This CDR3 spans 14 amino acids. This table comes from immunoSEQ multiplex PCR, and its TCRdb copy is limited to in-frame clones, with some not included. Of roughly 90,000 clones listed, around 87% are singletons. This sequence originates from a man aged 35 to 55 with acute or convalescent COVID-19. The sample comprised peripheral blood. V usage is TRBV7-9 and J usage is TRBJ1-4; maybe TRBD1 (5 bases). The CDR3 DNA reads as TGTGCCAGCAGCTACGGGGGATTACATGAAAAACTGTTTTTT. Protein sequence: CASSYGGLHEKLFF.